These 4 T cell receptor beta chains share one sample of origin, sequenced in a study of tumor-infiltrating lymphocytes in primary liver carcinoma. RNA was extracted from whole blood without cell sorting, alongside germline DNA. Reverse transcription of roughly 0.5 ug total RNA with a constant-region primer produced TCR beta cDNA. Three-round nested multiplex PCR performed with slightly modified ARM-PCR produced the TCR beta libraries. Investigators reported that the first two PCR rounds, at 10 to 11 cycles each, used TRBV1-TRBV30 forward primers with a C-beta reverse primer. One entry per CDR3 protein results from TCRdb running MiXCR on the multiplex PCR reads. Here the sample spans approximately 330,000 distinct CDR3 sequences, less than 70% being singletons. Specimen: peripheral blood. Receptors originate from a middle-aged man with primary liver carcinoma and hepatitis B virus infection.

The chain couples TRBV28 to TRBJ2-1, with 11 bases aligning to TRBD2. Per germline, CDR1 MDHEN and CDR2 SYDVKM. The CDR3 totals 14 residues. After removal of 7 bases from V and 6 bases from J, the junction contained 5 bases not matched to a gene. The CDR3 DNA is TGTGCCAGCAAGGGAACTAGCGGGAGCAATGAGCAGTTCTTC. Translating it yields CASKGTSGSNEQFF.

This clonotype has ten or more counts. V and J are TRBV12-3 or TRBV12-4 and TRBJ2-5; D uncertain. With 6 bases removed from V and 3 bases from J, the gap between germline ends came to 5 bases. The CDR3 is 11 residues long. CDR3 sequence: CASSFEETQYF. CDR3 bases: TGTGCCAGCAGCTTTGAAGAGACCCAGTACTTC.

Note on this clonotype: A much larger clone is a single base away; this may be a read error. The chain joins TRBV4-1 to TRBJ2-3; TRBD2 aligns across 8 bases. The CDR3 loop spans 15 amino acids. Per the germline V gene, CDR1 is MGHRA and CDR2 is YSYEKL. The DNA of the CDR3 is TGCGCCGGCAGCTCAAGCGGGAGCGCGACAGATACGCAGTATTTT. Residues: CAGSSSGSATDTQYF.

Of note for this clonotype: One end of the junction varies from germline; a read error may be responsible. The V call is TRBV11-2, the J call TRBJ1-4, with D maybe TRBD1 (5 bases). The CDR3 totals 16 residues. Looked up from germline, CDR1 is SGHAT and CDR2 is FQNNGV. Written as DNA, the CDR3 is TGTGCCAGCAGCTTAGTATGGGGCAGCGATAATGGAAAACTGTTTTTT. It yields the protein CASSLVWGSDNGKLFF.